This TCR beta chain was observed in a study of blood T cell repertoires in COVID-19. Study overall: The origin of the acute and convalescent COVID-19 samples was the United States, Italy and Spain. Sources were T cells, B-cell-depleted T cells, or PBMCs; the material itself was cDNA or gDNA.

The CDR3 is made up of 15 amino acids. V shed 0 bases and J 0 bases; nucleotides not matched to a gene: 0. Germline V gene sequence: CDR1 SGDLS, CDR2 YYNGEE. Per the authors' pipeline: Amplification from reference gene primers served as the basis for estimated nucleated cell counts. The protocol was immunoSEQ multiplex PCR, while the TCRdb copy is restricted to in-frame clones and leaves out a portion. V and J calls and clone size come straight from that table; D and trimming were deduced from the DNA. The sample includes over 200,000 clones, 87% of them seen just once. This chain links TRBV9 with TRBJ2-7; 10 bases align to TRBD2. The sequenced sample was peripheral blood. This TCR derives from a man between 60 and 70 years old who had recovered from COVID-19. For the CDR3, the DNA is TGTGCCAGCAGCGTAGTAGCGGGAGGCTCCTACGAGCAGTACTTC. Translated, it gives CASSVVAGGSYEQYF.